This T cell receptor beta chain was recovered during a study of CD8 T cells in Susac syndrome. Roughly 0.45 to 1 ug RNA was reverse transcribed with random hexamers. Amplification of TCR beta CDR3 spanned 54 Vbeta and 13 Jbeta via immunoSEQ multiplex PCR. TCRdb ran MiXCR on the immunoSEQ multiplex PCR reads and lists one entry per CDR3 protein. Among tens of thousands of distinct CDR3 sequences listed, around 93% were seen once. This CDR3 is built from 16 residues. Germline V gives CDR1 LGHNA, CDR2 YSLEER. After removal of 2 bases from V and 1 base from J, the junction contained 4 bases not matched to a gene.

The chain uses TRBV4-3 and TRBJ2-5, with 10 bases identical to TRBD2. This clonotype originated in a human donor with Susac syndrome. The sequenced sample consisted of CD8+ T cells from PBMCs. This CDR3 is CASSQLPSGSQETQYF. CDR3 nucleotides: TGCGCCAGCAGCCAACTGCCTAGCGGGAGCCAAGAGACCCAGTACTTC.